The rows below give T cell receptor beta chains drawn from one sample of a study of T-cell reconstitution after alpha-beta-depleted transplantation in children. In TCRdb, the PCR reads were re-called with MiXCR into one record per CDR3 protein. Of roughly 610,000 distinct CDR3 sequences listed, 10% to 13% are singletons. The sequences come from PBMCs from the stem cell graft donor, collected from the stem cell graft. The receptors here all came from a human donor who donated a stem cell graft to a child with acute myeloid leukemia. Both conserved end residues are part of each CDR3. The D gene is left open where the match is weak. Size is stated for part of the rows, as once, few or many counts, or as a class when the clone is expanded.

V	J	size	D	DNA	CDR3
TRBV20-1	TRBJ1-2	-	TRBD1	TGCAGTGCTAGGAACCTTAGACAGGGGAACTATGGCTACACCTTC	CSARNLRQGNYGYTF
TRBV7-2	TRBJ2-5	many	TRBD2	TGTGCCAGCAGCTTAGAGGGAGGGCCAGAGACCCAGTACTTC	CASSLEGGPETQYF
TRBV7-2	TRBJ2-1	few	-	TGTGCCAGCAGCTTTCTGTTCGGTTTAATAGCGGACATGTCTCCCTACAATGAGCAGTTCTTC	CASSFLFGLIADMSPYNEQFF
TRBV30	TRBJ1-4	few	-	TGTGCCTGGAGTGTGCTCGCTCAGGAAAAACTGTTTTTT	CAWSVLAQEKLFF
TRBV5-1	TRBJ2-6	-	TRBD2	TGCGCCAGCAGCTCGGGACTAGCAGATGGATACGTCCTGACTTTC	CASSSGLADGYVLTF
TRBV9	TRBJ1-2	-	TRBD1	TGTGCCAGCAGCATTGGACAGGGGACCTATGGCTACACCTTC	CASSIGQGTYGYTF
TRBV4-2	TRBJ2-3	-	TRBD2	TGTGCCAGCAGCCAACCAACTAGCGGCACAGATACGCAGTATTTT	CASSQPTSGTDTQYF
TRBV10-3	TRBJ2-3	few	-	TGTGCCATCTCCCCCTCCAGCGGACGCACAGATACGCAGTATTTT	CAISPSSGRTDTQYF
TRBV29-1	TRBJ1-5	-	-	TGCAGCGTTATTATGGGGCCCAATCAGCCCCAGCATTTT	CSVIMGPNQPQHF
TRBV3-1	TRBJ2-6	few	-	TGTGCCAGCAGCCAAGATTTCGGGTTAGGGGCCAACGTCCTGACTTTC	CASSQDFGLGANVLTF
TRBV7-2	TRBJ1-2	-	TRBD1	TGTGCCAGCAGCTTAGTCGGGACAGTGAACTATGGCTACACCTTC	CASSLVGTVNYGYTF
TRBV30	TRBJ2-3	few	-	TGTGCCGTAGTTCGTAGCACAGATACGCAGTATTTT	CAVVRSTDTQYF
TRBV11-2	TRBJ1-1	-	-	TGTGCCAGCAGCTTAAACATACCGAACACTGAAGCTTTCTTT	CASSLNIPNTEAFF
TRBV28	TRBJ1-2	few	-	TGTGCCAGCAGCCCTCTACGCTTGGACAGACAACTGGGCTACACCTTC	CASSPLRLDRQLGYTF
TRBV6-1	TRBJ2-7	-	TRBD2	TGTGCCACCATAGCGGGATTGGCCTACGAGCAGTACTTC	CATIAGLAYEQYF
TRBV3-1	TRBJ2-7	many	TRBD2	TGTGCCAGCAGCCAAGAGCGGTTCGGCGGGAGATCGCGAGAGCAGTACTTC	CASSQERFGGRSREQYF
TRBV5-6	TRBJ2-1	many	TRBD2	TGTGCCAGCAGCTCAGCGGGGGCCCCCTTCGTAATGTTCTTC	CASSSAGAPFVMFF
TRBV20-1	TRBJ2-4	many	-	TGCAGTGCTAGTGCAGGGGCGGACATTCAGTACTTC	CSASAGADIQYF
TRBV11-3	TRBJ2-1	many	-	TGTGCCAGCAGCAACCTAGCGAGCTCCTACAATGAGCAGTTCTTC	CASSNLASSYNEQFF
TRBV6-5	TRBJ2-7	few	TRBD1	TGTGCCAGCAGTTACCTGGACAGGAACGAGCAGTACTTC	CASSYLDRNEQYF
TRBV12-3/TRBV12-4	TRBJ1-5	many	-	TGTGCCAGCAGTTTAGTCGGTCAGCCCCAGCATTTT	CASSLVGQPQHF
TRBV27	TRBJ2-3	-	TRBD2	TGTGCCAGCAGTTTATTGGGAGGGCCGGATACGCAGTATTTT	CASSLLGGPDTQYF
TRBV7-8	TRBJ2-7	-	-	TGTGCCAGCAGCTTAGCGTGGGACGGAGCCTACGAGCAGTACTTC	CASSLAWDGAYEQYF
TRBV7-2	TRBJ1-2	-	TRBD1	TGTGCCAGCAGCCCTGGGACAGGGCACGTTGATGGCTACACCTTC	CASSPGTGHVDGYTF